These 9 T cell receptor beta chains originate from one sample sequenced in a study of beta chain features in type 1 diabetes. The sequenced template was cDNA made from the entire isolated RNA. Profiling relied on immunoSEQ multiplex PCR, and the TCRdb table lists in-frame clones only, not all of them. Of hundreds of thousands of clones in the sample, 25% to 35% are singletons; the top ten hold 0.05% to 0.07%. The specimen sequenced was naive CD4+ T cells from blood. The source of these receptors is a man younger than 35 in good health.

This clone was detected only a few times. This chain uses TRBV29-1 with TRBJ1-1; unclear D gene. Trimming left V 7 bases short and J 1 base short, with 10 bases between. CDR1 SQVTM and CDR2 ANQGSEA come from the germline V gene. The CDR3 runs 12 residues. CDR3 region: CSGGRPNTEAFF. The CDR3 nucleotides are TGCAGCGGCGGGAGACCGAACACTGAAGCTTTCTTT. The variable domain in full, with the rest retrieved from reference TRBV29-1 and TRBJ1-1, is SAVISQKPSRDICQRGTSLTIQCQVDSQVTMMFWYRQQPGQSLTLIATANQGSEATYESGFVIDKFPISRPNLTFSTLTVSNMSPEDSSIYLCSGGRPNTEAFFGQGTRLTVV.

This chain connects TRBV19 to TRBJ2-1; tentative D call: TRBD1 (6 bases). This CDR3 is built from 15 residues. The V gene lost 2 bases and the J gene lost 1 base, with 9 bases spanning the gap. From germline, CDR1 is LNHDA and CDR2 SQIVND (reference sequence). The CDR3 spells CASSIRQGSYNEQFF. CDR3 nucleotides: TGTGCCAGTAGTATAAGGCAGGGGTCCTACAATGAGCAGTTCTTC.

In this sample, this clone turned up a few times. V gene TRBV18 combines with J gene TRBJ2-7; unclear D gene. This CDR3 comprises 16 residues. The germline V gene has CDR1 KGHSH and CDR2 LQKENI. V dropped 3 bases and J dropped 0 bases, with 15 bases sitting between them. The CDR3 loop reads CASSPPRSSVSYEQYF. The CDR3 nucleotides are TGTGCCAGCTCACCCCCGCGGAGCTCAGTCTCCTACGAGCAGTACTTC.

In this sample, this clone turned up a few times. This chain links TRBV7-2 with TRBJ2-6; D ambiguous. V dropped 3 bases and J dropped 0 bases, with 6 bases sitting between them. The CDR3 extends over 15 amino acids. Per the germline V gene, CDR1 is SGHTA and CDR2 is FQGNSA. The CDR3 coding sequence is TGTGCCAGCAGCTTTATCAGCTCTGGGGCCAACGTCCTGACTTTC. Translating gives CASSFISSGANVLTF.

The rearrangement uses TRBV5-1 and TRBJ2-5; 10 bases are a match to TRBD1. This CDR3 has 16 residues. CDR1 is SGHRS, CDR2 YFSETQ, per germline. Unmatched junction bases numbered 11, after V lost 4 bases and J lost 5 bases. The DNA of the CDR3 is TGCGCCAGCAGCAACCTTCGGACAGGGGGGACGGAGACCCAGTACTTC. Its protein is CASSNLRTGGTETQYF.

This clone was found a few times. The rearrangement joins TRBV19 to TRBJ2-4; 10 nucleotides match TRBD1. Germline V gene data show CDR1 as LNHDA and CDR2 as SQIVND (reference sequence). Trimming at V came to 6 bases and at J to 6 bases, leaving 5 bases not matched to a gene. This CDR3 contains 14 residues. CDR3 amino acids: CASSPTGGGNIQYF. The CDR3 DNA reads TGTGCCAGTAGCCCGACAGGGGGCGGAAACATTCAGTACTTC.

The CDR3 loop is CASSQEENDRVYGYTF. The CDR3 region has the DNA TGCGCCAGCAGCCAAGAGGAAAACGACAGGGTCTATGGCTACACCTTC. The chain recombines TRBV4-1 with TRBJ1-2, with 7 positions matching TRBD1. Germline V gives CDR1 MGHRA, CDR2 YSYEKL. The CDR3 sequence is 16 residues long. The V and J ends lost 0 bases and 4 bases, in that order; junction bases with no gene match: 8.

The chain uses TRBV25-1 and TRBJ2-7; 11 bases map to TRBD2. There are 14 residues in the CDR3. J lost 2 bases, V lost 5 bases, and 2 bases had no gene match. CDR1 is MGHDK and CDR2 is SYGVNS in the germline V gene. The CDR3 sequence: CASSLAGGTYEQYF. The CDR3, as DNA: TGTGCCAGCAGTTTAGCGGGAGGGACCTACGAGCAGTACTTC.

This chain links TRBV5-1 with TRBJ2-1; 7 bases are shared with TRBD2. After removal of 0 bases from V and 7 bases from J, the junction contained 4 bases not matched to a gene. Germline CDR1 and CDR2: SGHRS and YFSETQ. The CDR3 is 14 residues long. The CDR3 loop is CASSLGTSSNEQFF. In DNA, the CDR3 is TGCGCCAGCAGCTTGGGGACTAGTAGTAATGAGCAGTTCTTC. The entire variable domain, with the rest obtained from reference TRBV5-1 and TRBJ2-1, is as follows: KAGVTQTPRYLIKTRGQQVTLSCSPISGHRSVSWYQQTPGQGLQFLFEYFSETQRNKGNFPGRFSGRQFSNSRSEMNVSTLELGDSALYLCASSLGTSSNEQFFGPGTRLTVL.